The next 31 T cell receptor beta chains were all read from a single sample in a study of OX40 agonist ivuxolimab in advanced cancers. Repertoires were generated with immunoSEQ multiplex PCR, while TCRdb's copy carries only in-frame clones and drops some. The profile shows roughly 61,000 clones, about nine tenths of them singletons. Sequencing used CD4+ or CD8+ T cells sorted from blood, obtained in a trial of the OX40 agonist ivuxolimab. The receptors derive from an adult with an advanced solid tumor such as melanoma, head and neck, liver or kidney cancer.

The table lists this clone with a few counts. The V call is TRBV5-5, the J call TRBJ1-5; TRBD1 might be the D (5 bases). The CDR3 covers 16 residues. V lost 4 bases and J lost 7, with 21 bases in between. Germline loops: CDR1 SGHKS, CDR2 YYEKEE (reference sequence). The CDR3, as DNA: TGTGCCAGCAGCACCGGGACGGGCCTCCCGTCGCAGCCCCAGCATTTT. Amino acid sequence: CASSTGTGLPSQPQHF.

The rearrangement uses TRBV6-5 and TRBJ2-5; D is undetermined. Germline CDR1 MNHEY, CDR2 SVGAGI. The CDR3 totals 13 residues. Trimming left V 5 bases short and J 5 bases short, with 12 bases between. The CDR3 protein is CASSTQDDETQYF. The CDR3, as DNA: TGTGCCAGCAGTACACAAGACGATGAGACCCAGTACTTC.

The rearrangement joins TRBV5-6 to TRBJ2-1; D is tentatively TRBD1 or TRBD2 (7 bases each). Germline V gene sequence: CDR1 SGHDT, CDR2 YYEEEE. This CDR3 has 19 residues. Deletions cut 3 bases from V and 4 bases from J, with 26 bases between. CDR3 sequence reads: CASSSGDSGIKDPYNEQFF. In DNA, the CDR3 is TGTGCCAGCAGCTCTGGGGACAGCGGGATAAAGGACCCATACAATGAGCAGTTCTTC. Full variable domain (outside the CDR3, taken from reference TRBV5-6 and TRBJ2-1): DAGVTQSPTHLIKTRGQQVTLRCSPKSGHDTVSWYQQALGQGPQFIFQYYEEEERQRGNFPDRFSGHQFPNYSSELNVNALLLGDSALYLCASSSGDSGIKDPYNEQFFGPGTRLTVL.

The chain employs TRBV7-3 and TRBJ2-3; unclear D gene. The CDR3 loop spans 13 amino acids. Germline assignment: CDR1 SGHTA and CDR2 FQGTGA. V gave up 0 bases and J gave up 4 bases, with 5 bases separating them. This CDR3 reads CASSLTGSDTQYF. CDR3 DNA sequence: TGTGCCAGCAGCTTAACGGGATCAGATACGCAGTATTTT.

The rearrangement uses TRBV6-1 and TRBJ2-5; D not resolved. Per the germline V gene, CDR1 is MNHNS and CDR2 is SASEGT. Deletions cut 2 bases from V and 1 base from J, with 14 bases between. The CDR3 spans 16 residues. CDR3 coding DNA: TGTGCCAGCAGTGAAAAGGGTCGAGTAAGCCAAGAGACCCAGTACTTC. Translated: CASSEKGRVSQETQYF.

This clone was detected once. The DNA for the CDR3 is TGTGCCAGCAGTTCCCTCCAGGGGTCGGGGGAGCAGTTCTTC. It encodes CASSSLQGSGEQFF. This chain uses TRBV28 with TRBJ2-1; perhaps TRBD1 as D (6 bases). CDR1 is MDHEN and CDR2 is SYDVKM in the germline V gene. V lost 4 bases to trimming and J lost 10 bases, with 17 bases between them. The CDR3 contains 14 residues.

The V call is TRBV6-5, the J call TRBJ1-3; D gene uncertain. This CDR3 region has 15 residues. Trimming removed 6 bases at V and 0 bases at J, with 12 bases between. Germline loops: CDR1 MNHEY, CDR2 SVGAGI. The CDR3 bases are TGTGCCAGCAGACTGGAGCTTAACTCTGGAAACACCATATATTTT. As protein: CASRLELNSGNTIYF.

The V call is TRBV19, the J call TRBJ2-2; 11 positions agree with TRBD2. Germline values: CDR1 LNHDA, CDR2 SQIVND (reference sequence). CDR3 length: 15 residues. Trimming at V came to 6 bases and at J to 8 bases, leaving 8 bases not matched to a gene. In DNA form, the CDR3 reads TGTGCCAGTAGATGGCTAGCGGGGGGCGAAGGGGAGCTGTTTTTT. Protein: CASRWLAGGEGELFF.

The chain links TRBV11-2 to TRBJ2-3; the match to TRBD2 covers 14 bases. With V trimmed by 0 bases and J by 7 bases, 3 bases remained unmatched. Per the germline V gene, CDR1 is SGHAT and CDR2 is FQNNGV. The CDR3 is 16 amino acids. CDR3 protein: CASSLETSGRGYTQYF. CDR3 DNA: TGTGCCAGCAGCTTAGAGACTAGCGGGAGGGGATATACGCAGTATTTT.

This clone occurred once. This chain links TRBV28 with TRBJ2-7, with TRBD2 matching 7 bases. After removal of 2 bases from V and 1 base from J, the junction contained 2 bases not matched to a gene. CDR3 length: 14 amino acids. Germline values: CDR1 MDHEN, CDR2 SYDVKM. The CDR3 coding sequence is TGTGCCAGCAGTTTAACGGGGGGATCCTACGAGCAGTACTTC. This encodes CASSLTGGSYEQYF.

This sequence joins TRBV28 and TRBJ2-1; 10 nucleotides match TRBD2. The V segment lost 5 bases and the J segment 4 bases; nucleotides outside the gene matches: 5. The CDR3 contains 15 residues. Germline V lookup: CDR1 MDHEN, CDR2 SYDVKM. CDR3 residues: CASSIAGGPYNEQFF. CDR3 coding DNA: TGTGCCAGCAGTATAGCGGGGGGACCTTACAATGAGCAGTTCTTC.

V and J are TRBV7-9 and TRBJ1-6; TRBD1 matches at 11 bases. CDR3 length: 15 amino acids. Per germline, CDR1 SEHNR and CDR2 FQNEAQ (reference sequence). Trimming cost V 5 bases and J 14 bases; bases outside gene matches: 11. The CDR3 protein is CASSASGTGGLALHF. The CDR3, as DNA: TGTGCCAGCAGCGCGTCCGGGACAGGGGGTTTAGCCCTCCACTTT.

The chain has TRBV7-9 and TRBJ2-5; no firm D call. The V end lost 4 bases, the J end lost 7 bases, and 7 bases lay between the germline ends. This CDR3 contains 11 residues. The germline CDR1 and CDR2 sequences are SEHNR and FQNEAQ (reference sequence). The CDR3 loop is CASSSTGTQYF. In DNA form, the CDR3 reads TGTGCCAGCAGCTCCACGGGGACCCAGTACTTC.

CDR3 region: CASTSRDSAYSNQPQHF. The DNA of the CDR3 is TGTGCCAGCACTTCCCGGGACAGTGCCTATAGCAATCAGCCCCAGCATTTT. V gene TRBV19 combines with J gene TRBJ1-5; 7 bases fit TRBD1. The CDR3 runs to 17 residues. Germline V gives CDR1 LNHDA, CDR2 SQIVND (reference sequence). J lost 0 bases, V lost 9 bases, and 14 bases had no gene match.

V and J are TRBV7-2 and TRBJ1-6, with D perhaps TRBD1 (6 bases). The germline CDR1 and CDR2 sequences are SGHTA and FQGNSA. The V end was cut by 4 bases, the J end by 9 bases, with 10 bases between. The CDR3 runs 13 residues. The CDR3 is CASSSRGSSPLHF. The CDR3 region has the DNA TGTGCCAGCAGCTCCAGGGGTAGTTCACCCCTCCACTTT.

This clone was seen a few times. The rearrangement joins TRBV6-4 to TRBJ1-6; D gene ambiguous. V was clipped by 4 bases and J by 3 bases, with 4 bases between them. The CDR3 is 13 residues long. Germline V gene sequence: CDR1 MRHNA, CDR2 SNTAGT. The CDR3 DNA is TGTGCCAGCAGTGCTAGCTATAATTCACCCCTCCACTTT. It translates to CASSASYNSPLHF.

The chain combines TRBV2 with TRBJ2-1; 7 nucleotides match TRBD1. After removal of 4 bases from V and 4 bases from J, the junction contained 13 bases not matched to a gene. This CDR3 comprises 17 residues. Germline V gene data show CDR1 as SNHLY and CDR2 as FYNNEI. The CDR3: CASSGGVLGTVYNEQFF. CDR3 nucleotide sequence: TGTGCCAGCAGTGGAGGGGTCCTCGGGACAGTTTACAATGAGCAGTTCTTC.

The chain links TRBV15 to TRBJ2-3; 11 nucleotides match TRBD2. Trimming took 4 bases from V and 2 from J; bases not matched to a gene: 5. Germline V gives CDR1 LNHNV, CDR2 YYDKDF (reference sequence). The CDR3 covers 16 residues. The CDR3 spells CATSTLAGGTTDTQYF. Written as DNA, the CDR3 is TGTGCCACCAGCACCTTAGCGGGGGGGACCACAGATACGCAGTATTTT.

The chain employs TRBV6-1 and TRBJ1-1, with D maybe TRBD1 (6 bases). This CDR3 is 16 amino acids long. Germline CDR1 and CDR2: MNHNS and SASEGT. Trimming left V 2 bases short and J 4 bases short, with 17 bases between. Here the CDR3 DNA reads TGTGCCAGCAGTGAATGGGGTTGGGAGGGGGTCACTGAAGCTTTCTTT. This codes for CASSEWGWEGVTEAFF.

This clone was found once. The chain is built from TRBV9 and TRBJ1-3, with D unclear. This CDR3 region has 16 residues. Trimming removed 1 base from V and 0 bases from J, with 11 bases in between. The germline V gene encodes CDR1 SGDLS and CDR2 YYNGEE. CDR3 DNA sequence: TGTGCCAGCAGCGTACTCGGCCCCAGCTCTGGAAACACCATATATTTT. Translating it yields CASSVLGPSSGNTIYF.

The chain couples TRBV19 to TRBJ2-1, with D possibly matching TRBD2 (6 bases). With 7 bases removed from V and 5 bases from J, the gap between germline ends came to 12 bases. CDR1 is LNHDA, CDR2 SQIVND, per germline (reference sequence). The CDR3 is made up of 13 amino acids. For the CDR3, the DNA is TGTGCCAGTAATTGGGGACTCGACAATGAGCAGTTCTTC. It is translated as CASNWGLDNEQFF.

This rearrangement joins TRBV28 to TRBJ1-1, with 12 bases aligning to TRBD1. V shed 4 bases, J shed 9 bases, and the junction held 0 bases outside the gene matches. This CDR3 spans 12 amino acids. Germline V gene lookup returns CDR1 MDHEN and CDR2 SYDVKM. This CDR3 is CASSWDRGQAFF. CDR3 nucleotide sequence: TGTGCCAGCAGTTGGGACAGGGGGCAAGCTTTCTTT.

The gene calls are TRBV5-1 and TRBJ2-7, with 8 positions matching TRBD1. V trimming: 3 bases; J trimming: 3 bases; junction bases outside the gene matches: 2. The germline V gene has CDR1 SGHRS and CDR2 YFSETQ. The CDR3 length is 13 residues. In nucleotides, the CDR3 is TGCGCCAGCAGCTGGACAGGGCTCTACGAGCAGTACTTC. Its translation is CASSWTGLYEQYF.

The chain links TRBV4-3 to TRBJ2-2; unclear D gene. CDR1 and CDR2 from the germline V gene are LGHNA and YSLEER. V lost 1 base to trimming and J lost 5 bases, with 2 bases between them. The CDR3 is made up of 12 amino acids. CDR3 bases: TGCGCCAGCAGCCAAGGTACCGGGGAGCTGTTTTTT. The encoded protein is CASSQGTGELFF.

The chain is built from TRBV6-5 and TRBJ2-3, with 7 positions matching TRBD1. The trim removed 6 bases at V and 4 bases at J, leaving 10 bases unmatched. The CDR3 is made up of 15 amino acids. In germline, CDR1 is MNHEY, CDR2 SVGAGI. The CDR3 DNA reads TGTGCCAGCAGACAGACAGGGTCGCCGCCAGATACGCAGTATTTT. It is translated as CASRQTGSPPDTQYF.

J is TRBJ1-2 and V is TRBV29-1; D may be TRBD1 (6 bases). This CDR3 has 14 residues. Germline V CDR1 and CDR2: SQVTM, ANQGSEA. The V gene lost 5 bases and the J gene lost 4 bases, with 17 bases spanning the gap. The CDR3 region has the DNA TGCAGCGTTCCAGCTGCGGGGGCCAGCTATGGCTACACCTTC. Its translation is CSVPAAGASYGYTF.

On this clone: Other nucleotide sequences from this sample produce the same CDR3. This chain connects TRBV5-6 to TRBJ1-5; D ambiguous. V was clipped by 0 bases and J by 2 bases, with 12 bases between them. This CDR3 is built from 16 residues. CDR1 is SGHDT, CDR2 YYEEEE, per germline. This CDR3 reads CASSLGAGGGNQPQHF. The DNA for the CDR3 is TGTGCCAGCAGCTTGGGGGCGGGCGGTGGCAATCAGCCCCAGCATTTT.

The CDR3 sequence is CASSDLTNLTDTQYF. Here the CDR3 DNA reads TGTGCCAGCAGTGACCTAACGAATCTCACAGATACGCAGTATTTT. The chain uses TRBV6-4 and TRBJ2-3; D is unresolved. CDR3 length: 15 amino acids. In germline, CDR1 is MRHNA, CDR2 SNTAGT. The V end was cut by 2 bases, the J end by 2 bases, with 11 bases between.

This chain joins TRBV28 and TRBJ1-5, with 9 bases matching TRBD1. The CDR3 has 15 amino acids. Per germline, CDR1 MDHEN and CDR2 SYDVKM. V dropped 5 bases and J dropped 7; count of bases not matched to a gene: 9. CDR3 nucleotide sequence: TGTGCCAGCAGTCTGGGGACAGGGATGAGGCAGCCCCAGCATTTT. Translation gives CASSLGTGMRQPQHF.

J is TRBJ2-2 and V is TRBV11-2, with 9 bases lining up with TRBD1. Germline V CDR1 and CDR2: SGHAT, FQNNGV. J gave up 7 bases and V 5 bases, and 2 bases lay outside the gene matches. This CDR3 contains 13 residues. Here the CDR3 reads CASSRTGDGELFF. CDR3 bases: TGTGCCAGCAGCAGGACAGGGGACGGGGAGCTGTTTTTT.

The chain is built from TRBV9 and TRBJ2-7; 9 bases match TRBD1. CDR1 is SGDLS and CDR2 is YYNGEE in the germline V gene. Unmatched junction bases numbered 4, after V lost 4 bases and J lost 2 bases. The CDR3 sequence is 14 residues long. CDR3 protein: CASSIRTGAYEQYF. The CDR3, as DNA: TGTGCCAGCAGCATTCGGACAGGGGCCTACGAGCAGTACTTC.